The entry that follows covers one T cell receptor (beta chain) sequence. The sample comes from a study of OX40 agonist ivuxolimab in advanced cancers. The CDR3 totals 15 residues. Germline V gene data show CDR1 as SNHLY and CDR2 as FYNNEI. The ends were cut back, 6 bases at V and 2 bases at J, with 14 bases in the middle. The method was immunoSEQ multiplex PCR; TCRdb's version includes in-frame clones alone and lacks a portion of them. The sample consists of approximately 84,000 clones, around nine tenths of them appearing once. V usage is TRBV2 and J usage is TRBJ1-3; D is unclear. This receptor was taken from an adult with an advanced solid tumor such as melanoma, head and neck, liver or kidney cancer. The sequencing used CD4+ or CD8+ T cells sorted from blood, collected in a trial of the OX40 agonist ivuxolimab. The CDR3 spells CASRLDRNPGNTIYF. The CDR3, as DNA: TGTGCCAGCAGGTTAGATCGGAACCCTGGAAACACCATATATTTT.